A selection of T cell receptor beta chains follows, all from one sample in a study of technical replicates of blood from a few donors. Measured with immunoSEQ multiplex PCR; TCRdb has only the in-frame clones, and not every one. The sample holds about 74,000 clones, around 95% seen once. The sequenced material came from T cells isolated from PBMCs. Every receptor here comes from a human donor in good health. The CDR3 runs from the conserved cysteine through the conserved F or W. The D gene is left open where the match is weak. Expanded clones get a size class; other rows say once, few or many, or leave the size out.

j_gene: TRBJ2-7; v_gene: TRBV15; abundance: NA; d_gene: NA; CDR3aa: CATSGGEGEQYF; CDR3nt: TGTGCCACCAGCGGCGGCGAGGGCGAGCAGTACTTC
j_gene: TRBJ2-5; v_gene: TRBV10-1; abundance: NA; d_gene: NA; CDR3aa: CASSAGDQETQYF; CDR3nt: TGCGCCAGCAGTGCAGGGGACCAAGAGACCCAGTACTTC
j_gene: TRBJ1-2; v_gene: TRBV6-1; abundance: NA; d_gene: NA; CDR3aa: CASRDRPNYGYTF; CDR3nt: TGTGCCAGCAGGGACAGACCTAACTATGGCTACACCTTC
j_gene: TRBJ1-4; v_gene: TRBV7-3; abundance: NA; d_gene: TRBD1; CDR3aa: CAIHRDRREKLFF; CDR3nt: TGTGCCATCCACCGGGACAGGAGGGAAAAACTGTTTTTT
j_gene: TRBJ1-3; v_gene: TRBV19; abundance: NA; d_gene: TRBD1; CDR3aa: CASSILDRVAGNTIYF; CDR3nt: TGTGCCAGTAGTATTCTCGACAGGGTGGCTGGAAACACCATATATTTT
j_gene: TRBJ2-3; v_gene: TRBV4-2; abundance: NA; d_gene: TRBD2; CDR3aa: CASSQRGAGERDTQYF; CDR3nt: TGTGCCAGCAGCCAAAGGGGTGCGGGAGAAAGAGATACGCAGTATTTT
j_gene: TRBJ1-1; v_gene: TRBV5-4; abundance: NA; d_gene: NA; CDR3aa: CATSGGVNRNTEAFF; CDR3nt: TGTGCCACATCTGGGGGGGTTAATCGGAACACTGAAGCTTTCTTT
j_gene: TRBJ2-1; v_gene: TRBV1; abundance: once; d_gene: NA; CDR3aa: CTSSLSGRADEQFF; CDR3nt: TGCACCAGCAGCCTTAGCGGGAGAGCTGATGAGCAGTTCTTC
j_gene: TRBJ2-7; v_gene: TRBV6-5; abundance: NA; d_gene: TRBD2; CDR3aa: CASTKWEGEQYF; CDR3nt: TGTGCCAGCACCAAGTGGGAGGGCGAGCAGTACTTC
j_gene: TRBJ2-7; v_gene: TRBV11-3; abundance: NA; d_gene: TRBD2; CDR3aa: CASSPLKAGGSNEQYF; CDR3nt: TGTGCCAGCAGCCCCTTAAAAGCGGGAGGATCAAACGAGCAGTACTTC
j_gene: TRBJ2-1; v_gene: TRBV7-8; abundance: NA; d_gene: NA; CDR3aa: CASRPVRGQNEQFF; CDR3nt: TGTGCCAGCAGGCCTGTCAGGGGCCAGAATGAGCAGTTCTTC
j_gene: TRBJ2-7; v_gene: TRBV11-2; abundance: NA; d_gene: NA; CDR3aa: CASSLNLGEQYF; CDR3nt: TGTGCCAGCAGCTTAAATCTCGGCGAGCAGTACTTC
j_gene: TRBJ2-2; v_gene: TRBV7-2; abundance: NA; d_gene: NA; CDR3aa: CASSLRPGELFF; CDR3nt: TGTGCCAGCAGTCTCCGTCCCGGGGAGCTGTTTTTT
j_gene: TRBJ1-1; v_gene: TRBV5-5; abundance: NA; d_gene: NA; CDR3aa: CASSFPVVSEEAFF; CDR3nt: TGTGCCAGCAGCTTCCCCGTGGTGAGCGAGGAAGCTTTCTTT
j_gene: TRBJ2-2; v_gene: TRBV27; abundance: NA; d_gene: NA; CDR3aa: CASSFGQPHTGELFF; CDR3nt: TGTGCCAGCAGTTTTGGCCAACCTCACACCGGGGAGCTGTTTTTT
j_gene: TRBJ1-1; v_gene: TRBV18; abundance: NA; d_gene: TRBD1; CDR3aa: CASSLRDRAPEAFF; CDR3nt: TGTGCCAGCTCACTCCGGGACAGGGCTCCTGAAGCTTTCTTT
j_gene: TRBJ1-2; v_gene: TRBV7-9; abundance: NA; d_gene: NA; CDR3aa: CASSPPFGGGDYGYTF; CDR3nt: TGTGCCAGCAGCCCCCCCTTCGGAGGAGGTGACTATGGCTACACCTTC
j_gene: TRBJ2-7; v_gene: TRBV5-8; abundance: NA; d_gene: TRBD1; CDR3aa: CASSLGGQGTEQYF; CDR3nt: TGTGCCAGCAGCTTGGGGGGACAGGGGACCGAGCAGTACTTC
j_gene: TRBJ2-7; v_gene: TRBV6-5; abundance: NA; d_gene: NA; CDR3aa: CASSFRDSYEQYF; CDR3nt: TGTGCCAGCAGTTTCCGGGACTCCTACGAGCAGTACTTC
j_gene: TRBJ2-3; v_gene: TRBV13; abundance: NA; d_gene: NA; CDR3aa: CASSPPMGGGSPAIWSTQYF; CDR3nt: TGTGCCAGCAGCCCCCCAATGGGAGGGGGGTCACCGGCCATTTGGTCTACGCAGTATTTT
j_gene: TRBJ1-1; v_gene: TRBV28; abundance: NA; d_gene: NA; CDR3aa: CASRSPGQFEAFF; CDR3nt: TGTGCCAGCAGGTCCCCCGGACAGTTTGAAGCTTTCTTT
j_gene: TRBJ1-3; v_gene: TRBV28; abundance: NA; d_gene: NA; CDR3aa: CASSLPQVHTIYF; CDR3nt: TGTGCCAGCAGTTTACCCCAGGTACACACCATATATTTT
j_gene: TRBJ1-5; v_gene: TRBV19; abundance: NA; d_gene: NA; CDR3aa: CASSRRKEGSNQPQHF; CDR3nt: TGTGCCAGTAGCCGGCGGAAGGAGGGGAGCAATCAGCCCCAGCATTTT
j_gene: TRBJ1-1; v_gene: TRBV7-3; abundance: NA; d_gene: NA; CDR3aa: CASSAERFTEAFF; CDR3nt: TGTGCCAGCAGCGCAGAGCGTTTCACTGAAGCTTTCTTT
j_gene: TRBJ2-7; v_gene: TRBV6-1; abundance: NA; d_gene: NA; CDR3aa: CASSESPNSYEQYF; CDR3nt: TGTGCCAGCAGTGAAAGCCCGAACTCCTACGAGCAGTACTTC
j_gene: TRBJ2-1; v_gene: TRBV27; abundance: NA; d_gene: NA; CDR3aa: CASSQTTVSNEQFF; CDR3nt: TGTGCCAGCAGTCAAACGACTGTCTCTAATGAGCAGTTCTTC
j_gene: TRBJ1-2; v_gene: TRBV18; abundance: NA; d_gene: NA; CDR3aa: CASSPPGRQGMGYTF; CDR3nt: TGTGCCAGCTCACCACCGGGGAGGCAGGGTATGGGCTACACCTTC
j_gene: TRBJ2-7; v_gene: TRBV4-2; abundance: NA; d_gene: TRBD2; CDR3aa: CASSQDPSGGSKQYF; CDR3nt: TGTGCCAGCAGCCAAGATCCTAGCGGGGGGAGTAAGCAGTACTTC
j_gene: TRBJ1-5; v_gene: TRBV5-6; abundance: NA; d_gene: NA; CDR3aa: CASSYRKTDSNQPQHF; CDR3nt: TGTGCCAGCAGCTACAGAAAAACAGATTCCAATCAGCCCCAGCATTTT
j_gene: TRBJ2-5; v_gene: TRBV29-1; abundance: NA; d_gene: TRBD2; CDR3aa: CSVVGLAGDETQYF; CDR3nt: TGCAGCGTTGTGGGTCTAGCGGGAGATGAGACCCAGTACTTC
j_gene: TRBJ1-2; v_gene: TRBV2; abundance: NA; d_gene: NA; CDR3aa: CASRGTGRQVRGYTF; CDR3nt: TGTGCCAGCAGGGGGACCGGGAGGCAAGTCCGGGGCTACACCTTC
j_gene: TRBJ2-7; v_gene: TRBV9; abundance: NA; d_gene: NA; CDR3aa: CASSVEGDTYEQYF; CDR3nt: TGTGCCAGCAGCGTAGAAGGGGACACCTACGAGCAGTACTTC
j_gene: TRBJ2-7; v_gene: TRBV6-5; abundance: NA; d_gene: NA; CDR3aa: CASRRDYEQYF; CDR3nt: TGTGCCAGCAGGCGAGACTACGAGCAGTACTTC
j_gene: TRBJ2-3; v_gene: TRBV19; abundance: once; d_gene: NA; CDR3aa: CASSIGGGAAEYF; CDR3nt: TGTGCCAGTAGTATAGGCGGAGGGGCGGCGGAATATTTT
j_gene: TRBJ2-7; v_gene: TRBV6-5; abundance: NA; d_gene: NA; CDR3aa: CASSYSRSSYEQYF; CDR3nt: TGTGCCAGCAGTTACTCGAGGTCCTCCTACGAGCAGTACTTC
j_gene: TRBJ2-2; v_gene: TRBV19; abundance: NA; d_gene: TRBD2; CDR3aa: CASRVSGVNANTGELFF; CDR3nt: TGTGCCAGTAGGGTTAGCGGGGTTAACGCGAACACCGGGGAGCTGTTTTTT
j_gene: TRBJ2-1; v_gene: TRBV6-4; abundance: NA; d_gene: TRBD2; CDR3aa: CASKLLAGVGEQFF; CDR3nt: TGTGCCAGCAAGTTACTAGCGGGAGTGGGTGAGCAGTTCTTC
j_gene: TRBJ1-1; v_gene: TRBV27; abundance: NA; d_gene: TRBD1; CDR3aa: CASSLSWTGVNTEAFF; CDR3nt: TGTGCCAGCAGTTTGTCCTGGACAGGGGTGAACACTGAAGCTTTCTTT
j_gene: TRBJ2-1; v_gene: TRBV30; abundance: NA; d_gene: NA; CDR3aa: CAWRGDNEQFF; CDR3nt: TGTGCCTGGAGAGGGGACAATGAGCAGTTCTTC
j_gene: TRBJ2-1; v_gene: TRBV15; abundance: NA; d_gene: TRBD1; CDR3aa: CATSDRTGPYNEQFF; CDR3nt: TGTGCCACCAGCGATCGGACAGGGCCCTACAATGAGCAGTTCTTC
j_gene: TRBJ1-1; v_gene: TRBV29-1; abundance: NA; d_gene: NA; CDR3aa: CSVWDSEAFF; CDR3nt: TGCAGCGTATGGGACTCTGAAGCTTTCTTT
j_gene: TRBJ2-7; v_gene: TRBV10-1; abundance: NA; d_gene: NA; CDR3aa: CASSESTGHFYEQYF; CDR3nt: TGCGCCAGCAGTGAGTCGACGGGACACTTCTACGAGCAGTACTTC
j_gene: TRBJ2-1; v_gene: TRBV5-1; abundance: NA; d_gene: TRBD2; CDR3aa: CASSYTSGRAQPNEQFF; CDR3nt: TGCGCCAGCAGCTACACTAGCGGGAGGGCCCAACCCAATGAGCAGTTCTTC
j_gene: TRBJ1-5; v_gene: TRBV25-1; abundance: NA; d_gene: NA; CDR3aa: CASSGAFGQPQHF; CDR3nt: TGTGCCAGCAGTGGGGCTTTCGGTCAGCCCCAGCATTTT